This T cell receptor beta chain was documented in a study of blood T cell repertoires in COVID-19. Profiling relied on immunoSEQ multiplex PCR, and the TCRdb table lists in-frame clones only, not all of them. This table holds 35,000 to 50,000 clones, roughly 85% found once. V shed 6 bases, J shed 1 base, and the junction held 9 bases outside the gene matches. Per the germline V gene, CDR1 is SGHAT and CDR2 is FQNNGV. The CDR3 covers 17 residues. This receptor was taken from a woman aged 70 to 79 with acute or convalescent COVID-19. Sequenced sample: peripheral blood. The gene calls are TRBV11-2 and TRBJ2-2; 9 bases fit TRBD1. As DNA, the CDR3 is TGTGCCAGCAGAACTCGGTGGGGACAGGGGAACACCGGGGAGCTGTTTTTT. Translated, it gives CASRTRWGQGNTGELFF.